This TCR beta chain was observed in a study of T cell responses to AZD1222 COVID-19 vaccine. Generated by immunoSEQ multiplex PCR, the TCRdb table keeps only in-frame clones and is missing some. The data contain tens of thousands of clones, almost 90% of them seen just once; the ten biggest clones take up over 1.2%. Germline loops: CDR1 GTSNPN, CDR2 SVGIG (reference sequence). The V end lost 1 base, the J end lost 3 bases, and 7 bases lay between the germline ends. The CDR3 length is 13 residues. This chain links TRBV30 with TRBJ1-5; D is undetermined. Sequenced material: peripheral blood, taken 28 days after the second AZD1222 dose. The receptor comes from an adult who received the AZD1222 COVID-19 vaccine. CDR3: CAWSGNYNQPQHF. CDR3 nucleotides: TGTGCCTGGAGTGGGAACTACAATCAGCCCCAGCATTTT.